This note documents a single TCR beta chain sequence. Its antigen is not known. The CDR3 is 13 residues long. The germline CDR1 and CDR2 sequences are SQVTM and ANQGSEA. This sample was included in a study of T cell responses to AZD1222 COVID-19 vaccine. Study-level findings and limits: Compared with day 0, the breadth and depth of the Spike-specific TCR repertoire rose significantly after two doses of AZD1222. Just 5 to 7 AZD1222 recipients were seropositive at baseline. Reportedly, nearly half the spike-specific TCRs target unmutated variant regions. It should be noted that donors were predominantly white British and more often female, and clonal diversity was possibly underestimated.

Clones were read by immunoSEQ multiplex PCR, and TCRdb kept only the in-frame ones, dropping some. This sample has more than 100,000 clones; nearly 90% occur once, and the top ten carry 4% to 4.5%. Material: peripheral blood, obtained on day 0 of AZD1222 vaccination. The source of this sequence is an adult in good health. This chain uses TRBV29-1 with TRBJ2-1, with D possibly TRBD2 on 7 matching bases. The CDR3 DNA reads TGCGGGGGGGACAATGCCCTTCTTAATGAGCAGTTCTTC. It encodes CGGDNALLNEQFF.